This passage covers 16 T cell receptor beta chains from one sample sequenced in a study of blood T cells in healthy people across ages. A second PCR, run for about 6 to 11 cycles, used a sample-barcoded 5' primer plus a J-beta primer mix. TCRdb re-called the 5' RACE reads through MiXCR, storing one row per CDR3 protein. Of about 1.8 million distinct CDR3 sequences listed, roughly 49% are singletons. Sequenced input: blood. Receptors originate from a woman aged 40 to 50 in good health.

As DNA, the CDR3 is TGTGCCAGCAGTGACACAGGGGCCTACGAGCAGTACTTC. Translation gives CASSDTGAYEQYF. The V gene is TRBV2, the J gene TRBJ2-7; 7 bases align to TRBD1. Losses at the gene ends were 3 bases for V and 2 bases for J; bases not matched to a gene: 1. Per germline, CDR1 SNHLY and CDR2 FYNNEI. The CDR3 is 13 amino acids.

A note on this clonotype: The conserved phenylalanine or tryptophan is not found at the CDR3 terminus, so this likely reflects a read error. The chain uses TRBV7-9 and TRBJ2-5, with D perhaps TRBD1 (6 bases). V lost 5 bases to trimming and J lost 5 bases, with 15 bases between them. The CDR3 has 14 residues. CDR1 is SEHNR, CDR2 FQNEAQ, per germline (reference sequence). This CDR3 is CASSPHGGRETQYL. The CDR3 DNA follows: TGTGCCAGCAGCCCCCATGGGGGCAGGGAGACCCAGTACCTC.

As regards this clonotype: One end of the junction is discordant with germline, which a read error may explain. The V and J genes are TRBV10-3 and TRBJ2-7; D may be TRBD1 (7 bases). In germline, CDR1 is ENHRY, CDR2 SYGVKD. The CDR3 has 14 residues. Written as DNA, the CDR3 is TGTGCCATCAGTGCCGACAGGGACTCCTGCGAGCAGTACTTC. Protein product: CAISADRDSCEQYF.

Only a few counts were recorded for this clonotype. V usage is TRBV29-1 and J usage is TRBJ1-2; no definite D call. Germline V lookup: CDR1 SQVTM, CDR2 ANQGSEA. CDR3 length: 11 amino acids. Between the trimmed V and J ends, which lost 4 bases and 8 bases, there was a span of 11 bases. CDR3 amino acids: CSVVVSRGYTF. The CDR3 DNA is TGCAGCGTTGTGGTATCACGGGGCTACACCTTC.

The genes are TRBV4-2 and TRBJ2-1, with a weak D call TRBD2 (6 bases). CDR3 length: 14 amino acids. Germline V gene data show CDR1 as LGHNA and CDR2 as YNFKEQ. The V end lost 1 base, the J end lost 13 bases, and 17 bases lay between the germline ends. Here the CDR3 DNA reads TGTGCCAGCAGCCAAGGACTAGTCGGAGAGACCCAGTTCTTC. Protein product: CASSQGLVGETQFF.

As DNA, the CDR3 is TGCAGTGCGCCTAGCGACCGGTCAGAGACCCAGTACTTC. This codes for CSAPSDRSETQYF. The gene calls are TRBV20-1 and TRBJ2-7, with a weak D call TRBD2 (6 bases). The last part of the DNA fits TRBJ2-5 better; the J call may be wrong. The CDR3 totals 13 residues. Germline CDR1 is DFQATT and CDR2 is SNEGSKA (reference sequence).

Of note for this clonotype: At one end the junction does not follow the germline gene, possibly because of a read error. This chain joins TRBV5-1 and TRBJ2-7; weak D call: TRBD1 (7 bases). This CDR3 is 16 amino acids long. CDR1 and CDR2 (germline): SGHRS, YFSETQ. The CDR3 is CASSLESQGGSYEQHF. In DNA form, the CDR3 reads TGCGCCAGCAGCTTGGAGAGCCAGGGGGGCTCCTACGAGCAGCACTTC.

This clonotype was counted between two and nine times. The rearrangement joins TRBV2 to TRBJ2-3; D may be TRBD2 (6 bases). This CDR3 is 15 amino acids long. Germline V gives CDR1 SNHLY, CDR2 FYNNEI. V shed 2 bases and J shed 1 base, with 10 bases lying between them. The CDR3 sequence is CASSELRLGTDTQYF. The CDR3 nucleotides are TGTGCCAGCAGTGAATTGAGACTAGGCACAGATACGCAGTATTTT.

The chain employs TRBV12-3 or TRBV12-4 and TRBJ1-5; tentative D call: TRBD1 (5 bases). The ends were cut back, 3 bases at V and 4 bases at J, with 19 bases in the middle. CDR3 length: 17 residues. Written as DNA, the CDR3 is TGTGCCAGCAGTTTTGATCGATCGGGACGGCCGAATCAGCCCCAGCATTTT. Amino acids: CASSFDRSGRPNQPQHF.

The chain has TRBV7-2 and TRBJ1-4; weak D call: TRBD1 (5 bases). The CDR3 runs 14 residues. CDR1 is SGHTA, CDR2 FQGNSA, per germline. Trimming took 3 bases from V and 8 from J, leaving 13 bases between them. CDR3 residues: CASSLPGAGEKLFF. DNA of the CDR3: TGTGCCAGCAGCTTGCCCGGTGCAGGGGAAAAACTGTTTTTT. Complete variable domain (other parts from reference TRBV7-2 and TRBJ1-4): GAGVSQSPSNKVTEKGKDVELRCDPISGHTALYWYRQSLGQGLEFLIYFQGNSAPDKSGLPSDRFSAERTGGSVSTLTIQRTQQEDSAVYLCASSLPGAGEKLFFGSGTQLSVL.

The sample holds a few counts of this clonotype. The V call is TRBV7-8, the J call TRBJ2-3, with D uncertain. V lost 5 bases, J lost 2 bases, and 17 bases lay in between. CDR3 length: 16 amino acids. Germline V CDR1 and CDR2: SGHVS, FQNEAQ. The CDR3 nucleotides are TGTGCCAGCAGCCCTACCTGGGGTGGTATCACAGATACGCAGTATTTT. This translates into CASSPTWGGITDTQYF.

This chain links TRBV5-1 with TRBJ2-1; D is undetermined. The CDR3 spans 15 residues. The V gene lost 4 bases and the J gene lost 0 bases, with 11 bases spanning the gap. Germline CDR1 and CDR2: SGHRS and YFSETQ. The CDR3 is CASSRQDSSYNEQFF. CDR3 bases: TGCGCCAGCAGCAGGCAGGATAGCTCCTACAATGAGCAGTTCTTC.

The V call is TRBV6-5, the J call TRBJ1-6; 8 bases fit TRBD1. This CDR3 contains 19 residues. J gave up 8 bases and V 4 bases, and 19 bases lay outside the gene matches. Germline CDR1 MNHEY, CDR2 SVGAGI. The CDR3 DNA reads TGTGCCAGCAGTTCCATCCTGTACCAGGACAGGGACCGGGATTCACCCCTCCACTTT. Encoded protein: CASSSILYQDRDRDSPLHF.

The rearrangement joins TRBV29-1 to TRBJ2-1, with 9 bases fitting TRBD1. J lost 9 bases, V lost 4 bases, and 7 bases had no gene match. Germline CDR1 and CDR2: SQVTM and ANQGSEA. The CDR3 has 13 amino acids. The CDR3 loop is CSVAQGAGSEQFF. The DNA for the CDR3 is TGCAGCGTTGCACAGGGGGCGGGGAGTGAGCAGTTCTTC.

In its sample, this clonotype was seen a few times. V gene TRBV2 combines with J gene TRBJ2-5; 8 bases are shared with TRBD1. The trim removed 0 bases at V and 1 base at J, leaving 4 bases unmatched. From germline, CDR1 is SNHLY and CDR2 FYNNEI. The CDR3 has 16 residues. CDR3 loop: CASSEAGTGGQETQYF. For the CDR3, the DNA is TGTGCCAGCAGTGAAGCCGGCACAGGGGGCCAAGAGACCCAGTACTTC.

This clonotype was picked up a small number of times. The V call is TRBV20-1, the J call TRBJ2-7, with TRBD1 identical over 7 bases. This CDR3 comprises 16 residues. Per germline, CDR1 DFQATT and CDR2 SNEGSKA (reference sequence). V lost 3 bases and J lost 4; bases outside the gene matches: 15. This chain's CDR3 is CSARTPGTAIRYEQYF. DNA of the CDR3: TGCAGTGCTAGGACACCCGGGACAGCAATACGATACGAGCAGTACTTC.